The present TCR beta chain was sequenced within a study of identical twins. A few counts support this clonotype. TCRdb processed the 5' RACE reads anew with MiXCR; each CDR3 protein has one entry. The table has approximately 590,000 distinct CDR3 sequences, nearly 10% seen once. The V end was cut by 0 bases, the J end by 3 bases, with 9 bases between. Germline-derived CDR1 and CDR2 are SNHLY and FYNNEI. The CDR3 runs to 14 residues. These data were likewise used in another study, on yellow fever vaccine responses in identical twins.

This rearrangement joins TRBV2 to TRBJ2-7, with no clear D. Sequencing was performed on PBMCs. The clonotype comes from a woman younger than 35 in good health. Here the CDR3 DNA reads TGTGCCAGCAGTGAAGCATCCCCGTTCTACGAGCAGTACTTC. Translation: CASSEASPFYEQYF.